Listed below are T cell receptor beta chains from one sample, sequenced in a study of blood T cell repertoires in COVID-19. Produced via immunoSEQ multiplex PCR; TCRdb's table is partial and in-frame only. The sample records 95,000 or so clones, more than 80% being singletons. Sequencing used peripheral blood. The receptors originated from a human donor in a cohort sampled during active COVID-19. Both conserved end residues are part of each CDR3. The D gene is left open where the match is weak. Size is stated for part of the rows, as once, few or many counts, or as a class when the clone is expanded.

TRBV5-5	TRBJ2-2	-	TRBD2	CASSQGLAGGNTGELFF	TGTGCCAGCAGTCAAGGACTAGCGGGAGGGAACACCGGGGAGCTGTTTTTT
TRBV4-2	TRBJ2-7	-	-	CASSQEGQGLYEQYF	TGTGCCAGCAGCCAAGAAGGTCAGGGACTCTACGAGCAGTACTTC
TRBV28	TRBJ1-3	once	-	CASTLDLLSGNTIYF	TGTGCCAGCACCCTCGACTTACTCTCTGGAAACACCATATATTTT
TRBV21-1	TRBJ1-2	-	-	CASSIGDRGMDGYTF	TGTGCCAGCAGCATAGGGGACAGGGGTATGGATGGCTACACCTTC
TRBV6-1	TRBJ1-6	-	-	CASSEMGLYNSPLHF	TGTGCCAGCAGTGAGATGGGGCTCTATAATTCACCCCTCCACTTT
TRBV5-5	TRBJ1-1	once	-	CASSLGSARGNTEAFF	TGTGCCAGCAGCTTAGGCTCCGCTCGAGGGAACACTGAAGCTTTCTTT
TRBV7-3	TRBJ2-1	-	-	CASSFSGSSYNEQFF	TGTGCCAGCAGCTTTAGCGGCAGCTCCTACAATGAGCAGTTCTTC
TRBV3-1/TRBV3-2	TRBJ1-1	-	-	CASSQDSRVEAFF	TGTGCCAGCAGCCAAGATTCCAGGGTAGAAGCTTTCTTT
TRBV18	TRBJ2-7	-	TRBD2	CASRASGLYEQYF	TGTGCCAGCCGAGCTAGCGGTCTCTACGAGCAGTACTTC
TRBV7-8	TRBJ1-1	-	-	CASSLGASPPRTEAFF	TGTGCCAGCAGCTTAGGGGCCTCCCCCCCGAGAACTGAAGCTTTCTTT
TRBV7-2	TRBJ2-3	-	TRBD1	CASSRDRAGTDTQYF	TGTGCCAGCAGCCGGGACAGGGCCGGCACAGATACGCAGTATTTT
TRBV5-6	TRBJ2-3	-	TRBD2	CASSWGLAGGSDTDTQYF	TGTGCCAGCAGCTGGGGACTAGCGGGAGGCTCCGACACAGATACGCAGTATTTT
TRBV6-5	TRBJ2-7	-	TRBD1	CASSYMGTATYEQYF	TGTGCCAGCAGTTACATGGGGACAGCTACCTACGAGCAGTACTTC
TRBV7-3	TRBJ2-2	-	-	CASSPTRDTGELFF	TGTGCCAGCAGCCCCACTAGGGACACCGGGGAGCTGTTTTTT
TRBV27	TRBJ2-6	-	-	CASSFQGSGANVLTF	TGTGCCAGCAGTTTTCAGGGCTCTGGGGCCAACGTCCTGACTTTC
TRBV6-2/TRBV6-3	TRBJ1-1	-	TRBD1	CASSAQGGTEAFF	TGTGCCAGCAGTGCACAGGGGGGCACTGAAGCTTTCTTT
TRBV5-8	TRBJ1-1	-	TRBD1	CASSLISGTVNTEAFF	TGTGCCAGCAGCTTAATTTCCGGGACAGTGAACACTGAAGCTTTCTTT
TRBV2	TRBJ2-1	once	TRBD1	CASRRQGAEGNEQFF	TGTGCCAGCAGACGACAGGGGGCGGAGGGCAATGAGCAGTTCTTC
TRBV20-1	TRBJ1-1	-	TRBD1	CSAPDRDQAFF	TGCAGTGCGCCCGACAGGGATCAAGCTTTCTTT
TRBV27	TRBJ2-7	few	-	CASSLSDGEIYEQYF	TGTGCCAGCAGTTTATCAGACGGGGAGATCTACGAGCAGTACTTC
TRBV11-2	TRBJ1-1	once	TRBD1	CASSLRQGGRTEAFF	TGTGCCAGCAGCTTAAGACAGGGCGGTCGCACTGAAGCTTTCTTT
TRBV7-2	TRBJ2-1	few	TRBD2	CASSLGAGGEQFF	TGTGCCAGCAGCTTAGGGGCGGGGGGTGAGCAGTTCTTC
TRBV12-3/TRBV12-4	TRBJ2-3	-	-	CASTLETRRYF	TGTGCCAGCACCTTGGAGACCCGTCGGTATTTT
TRBV6-5	TRBJ1-3	-	-	CASSYLSSGNTIYF	TGTGCCAGCAGTTACCTGAGCTCTGGAAACACCATATATTTT
TRBV5-1	TRBJ2-2	-	-	CASSPGTPNTGELFF	TGCGCCAGCAGCCCCGGGACTCCGAACACCGGGGAGCTGTTTTTT
TRBV5-1	TRBJ1-2	-	TRBD1	CASSQGQGPYGYTF	TGCGCCAGCAGCCAGGGACAGGGGCCATATGGCTACACCTTC
TRBV25-1	TRBJ1-4	-	-	CASSEPRFATNEKLFF	TGTGCCAGCAGTGAACCCAGGTTTGCAACTAATGAAAAACTGTTTTTT
TRBV29-1	TRBJ1-1	-	-	CSVEEWEGAGTEAFF	TGCAGCGTTGAAGAGTGGGAAGGGGCTGGCACTGAAGCTTTCTTT
TRBV29-1	TRBJ1-4	-	-	CSVAPSPSEKLFF	TGCAGCGTTGCACCTTCCCCGAGCGAAAAACTGTTTTTT
TRBV12-5	TRBJ1-6	-	TRBD1	CASGPDRGRSSPLHF	TGTGCTAGTGGTCCGGACAGGGGCAGGAGCTCACCCCTCCACTTT
TRBV18	TRBJ2-4	-	-	CASSPLAKNIQYF	TGTGCCAGCTCACCCCTAGCCAAAAACATTCAGTACTTC
TRBV21-1	TRBJ2-1	-	-	CASGLTGGAFGDEQFF	TGTGCCAGCGGGTTAACAGGGGGCGCGTTCGGCGATGAGCAGTTCTTC
TRBV3-1/TRBV3-2	TRBJ2-7	-	TRBD2	CASSQTSGGAIWYEQYF	TGTGCCAGCAGCCAAACTAGCGGGGGGGCCATCTGGTACGAGCAGTACTTC
TRBV7-8	TRBJ2-1	once	-	CASSLIGTLAANNEQFF	TGTGCCAGCAGCTTAATCGGAACCTTAGCGGCAAACAATGAGCAGTTCTTC
TRBV19	TRBJ2-2	-	-	CASQAFNTGELFF	TGTGCCAGTCAGGCGTTTAACACCGGGGAGCTGTTTTTT
TRBV7-2	TRBJ1-5	-	-	CASSLATGSNQPQHF	TGTGCCAGCAGCTTAGCGACAGGTAGCAATCAGCCCCAGCATTTT
TRBV5-1	TRBJ2-2	-	-	CASRWGPNTGELFF	TGCGCCAGCCGGTGGGGGCCGAACACCGGGGAGCTGTTTTTT
TRBV6-5	TRBJ2-1	-	TRBD2	CASSYGGGPHNEQFF	TGTGCCAGCAGTTACGGGGGAGGGCCTCACAATGAGCAGTTCTTC
TRBV9	TRBJ1-5	-	-	CASSGGAYSNQPQHF	TGTGCCAGTTCGGGGGGCGCATATAGCAATCAGCCCCAGCATTTT
TRBV9	TRBJ2-1	-	TRBD2	CASSDELGLVHEQFF	TGTGCCAGCAGCGATGAGCTTGGACTAGTTCATGAGCAGTTCTTC
TRBV7-9	TRBJ1-2	-	-	CASSPQTSYGYTF	TGTGCCAGCAGTCCCCAGACAAGCTATGGCTACACCTTC
TRBV2	TRBJ2-2	-	-	CASIRTVSITGELFF	TGTGCCAGCATCCGGACAGTCTCGATCACCGGGGAGCTGTTTTTT
TRBV28	TRBJ2-6	-	TRBD1	CASSGQGVLAGANVLTF	TGTGCCAGCTCGGGACAGGGGGTCCTAGCTGGGGCCAACGTCCTGACTTTC